This T cell receptor beta chain came from a study of response to subunit inactivated influenza vaccine. Study results and caveats: Seasonal influenza vaccination, on each occasion, was suggested by the authors to recruit few new T cells.

CDR1 and CDR2 from the germline V gene are SGHDN and FVKESK. The CDR3 spans 14 residues. Trimming removed 2 bases at V and 0 bases at J, with 7 bases between. This clonotype occurred a few times. Its antigen is not known. TCRdb reprocessed the RT-PCR reads via MiXCR and lists one record per CDR3 protein. The sample has hundreds of thousands of distinct CDR3 sequences, 16% seen once. This chain connects TRBV14 to TRBJ1-1; no reliable D call. Sequenced here: CD4+ T cells sorted from PBMCs, sampled around 25 months after vaccination. The TCR comes from a man in his fifties or sixties who received an inactivated influenza vaccine. In DNA form, the CDR3 reads TGTGCCAGCAGCCAAATAGGATTGAACACTGAAGCTTTCTTT. It is translated as CASSQIGLNTEAFF.